This T cell receptor beta chain stems from a study of cytomegalovirus exposure and HLA in healthy donors. The CDR3 length is 12 residues. Trimming stripped 6 bases from V and 4 bases from J, with 8 bases between. CDR1 LNHDA and CDR2 SQIVND come from the germline V gene (reference sequence). Study-wide results and caveats: It was approximately 160 TCR beta chains that were listed as cytomegalovirus-associated. Presence/absence analyses assumed roughly uniform sequencing depth across donors, which may not hold. About 87% or about 30% of the time was how often most TCR beta V segments were productive, according to an earlier analysis.

On this clone itself: Its antigen is as yet unknown.

Primers for the PCR totalled 60 Vbeta and 13 Jbeta. Repertoires were generated with immunoSEQ multiplex PCR, while TCRdb's copy carries only in-frame clones and drops some. The sample shows about 160,000 clones, 80% to 85% of them seen only once. The V gene is TRBV19, the J gene TRBJ2-3; D gene uncertain. Source material: PBMCs. The clonotype comes from a boy aged 2 to 10 in good health and CMV-seronegative. The CDR3 here is CASSTAADTQYF. The CDR3 bases are TGTGCCAGTAGCACAGCTGCAGATACGCAGTATTTT.